Below, 28 T cell receptor beta chains from the same sample are listed, as sequenced in a study of shared clonotypes between healthy human individuals. Sequenced by immunoSEQ multiplex PCR; TCRdb stores in-frame clones only, minus some. The table records approximately 500,000 clones, 90% to 96% of them present only once. Sequences were obtained from naive CD4+ T cells sorted from blood. Subset described: CD45RA+ positively selected. These receptors were obtained from a woman between 25 and 40 years old in good health.

The J gene is TRBJ2-5, the V gene TRBV11-1; 7 bases fit TRBD2. Matching the DNA end better, TRBJ2-7 makes the J call doubtful. This CDR3 is 14 amino acids long. The germline gives CDR1 SGHAT, CDR2 FQDESV (reference sequence). CDR3 in DNA: TGTGCCAGCAGCTTGAGGACTAGGGGCTACGAGCAGTACTTC. Translated, it gives CASSLRTRGYEQYF.

CDR3 DNA: TGTGCCAGTTCGGGACACCTCTACGAGCAGTACTTC. Translated, it gives CASSGHLYEQYF. The J gene is TRBJ2-7, the V gene TRBV28; tentatively, D is TRBD1 (6 bases). Trimming cost V 9 bases and J 3 bases, with 12 bases left between them. Germline loops: CDR1 MDHEN, CDR2 SYDVKM. The CDR3 extends over 12 amino acids.

J is TRBJ2-3 and V is TRBV5-4, with TRBD2 as a possible D gene (5 bases). The CDR3 is 16 residues long. Trimming took off 0 bases at V and 0 bases at J, with 11 bases between the two ends. Germline CDR1 SGHNT, CDR2 YYREEE (reference sequence). CDR3 in DNA: TGTGCCAGCAGCTTGGATTTAGCGATTAGCACAGATACGCAGTATTTT. It specifies CASSLDLAISTDTQYF.

This clone was counted once. The J gene is TRBJ1-2, the V gene TRBV5-1, with D perhaps matching TRBD1 (5 bases). The CDR3 extends over 14 amino acids. From germline, CDR1 is SGHRS and CDR2 YFSETQ. V lost 1 base and J 2 bases, leaving 9 bases between the germline ends. The CDR3 coding sequence is TGCGCCAGCAGCTTGTCTGCAGGGAACTATGGCTACACCTTC. Amino acid sequence: CASSLSAGNYGYTF.

This clone is a singleton in its sample. The rearrangement uses TRBV29-1 and TRBJ2-7, with a weak D call TRBD1 (6 bases). Germline V gives CDR1 SQVTM, CDR2 ANQGSEA. This CDR3 contains 13 residues. Trimming cost V 5 bases and J 2 bases, with 13 bases left between them. The chain's CDR3 is CSVRQGRAYEQYF. CDR3 in DNA: TGCAGCGTTCGCCAGGGGCGGGCCTACGAGCAGTACTTC.

The chain is built from TRBV4-1 and TRBJ1-3; tentatively, D is TRBD1 (5 bases). Germline assignment: CDR1 MGHRA and CDR2 YSYEKL. The CDR3 is 17 residues long. V was cut by 0 bases and J by 1 base, with 13 bases left in between. CDR3 bases: TGCGCCAGCAGCCAAGATATCCGGGGCTTTTCTGGAAACACCATATATTTT. Translating gives CASSQDIRGFSGNTIYF.

This clone came up once. This rearrangement joins TRBV5-1 to TRBJ2-5; the D is unclear. Germline V CDR1 and CDR2: SGHRS, YFSETQ. The CDR3 has 13 residues. V lost 0 bases, J lost 5 bases, and 8 bases lay in between. Here the CDR3 reads CASSLGALETQYF. CDR3 coding DNA: TGCGCCAGCAGCTTGGGGGCCCTTGAGACCCAGTACTTC.

The DNA of the CDR3 is TGTGCCAGCAGCCCGAGGCACAGGGATGAGCAGTACTTC. Its protein is CASSPRHRDEQYF. This chain connects TRBV7-6 to TRBJ2-7, with D maybe TRBD1 (6 bases). The V end was cut by 5 bases, the J end by 7 bases, with 15 bases between. The germline gives CDR1 SGHVS, CDR2 FNYEAQ. The CDR3 extends over 13 amino acids.

The rearrangement uses TRBV11-1 and TRBJ2-7; 10 positions match TRBD2. The CDR3 sequence is 17 residues long. Germline CDR1 and CDR2: SGHAT and FQDESV (reference sequence). Trimming at V came to 4 bases and at J to 2 bases, leaving 11 bases not matched to a gene. CDR3 DNA sequence: TGTGCCAGCAGCTCCTACTACACTAGCGGGATAACCTACGAGCAGTACTTC. Its protein is CASSSYYTSGITYEQYF.

The gene calls are TRBV4-1 and TRBJ2-4; 9 bases line up with TRBD1. CDR1 and CDR2 from the germline V gene are MGHRA and YSYEKL. Unmatched junction bases numbered 20, after V lost 11 bases and J lost 0 bases. This CDR3 has 19 residues. CDR3 sequence (DNA): TGCGCCGTAGGGCCTTTACAGGGGGCCCGGGGGTTAGCCAAAAACATTCAGTACTTC. Protein sequence: CAVGPLQGARGLAKNIQYF.

The chain combines TRBV7-2 with TRBJ2-1; 10 nucleotides agree with TRBD2. The junction had 8 bases not matched to a gene; V was cut back by 1 base and J by 8 bases. This CDR3 is 16 amino acids long. CDR1 is SGHTA and CDR2 is FQGNSA in the germline V gene. The CDR3 region has the DNA TGTGCCAGCAGCTTAGGTTTAGCGGGAGGTTACCATGAGCAGTTCTTC. Encoded protein: CASSLGLAGGYHEQFF.

J is TRBJ2-1 and V is TRBV7-6; 12 positions agree with TRBD2. This CDR3 comprises 17 residues. Germline V lookup: CDR1 SGHVS, CDR2 FNYEAQ. V lost 2 bases, J lost 6 bases, and 8 bases stayed unmatched. CDR3 in amino acids: CASSLSGLAGTSNEQFF. In nucleotides, the CDR3 is TGTGCCAGCAGCTTATCAGGACTAGCGGGGACCTCCAATGAGCAGTTCTTC.

CDR3: CSVSGTARNTGELFF. The CDR3, as DNA: TGCAGCGTTTCTGGGACCGCTCGGAACACCGGGGAGCTGTTTTTT. The chain links TRBV29-1 to TRBJ2-2; the D gene could be TRBD1 or TRBD2 (5 bases each). Germline CDR1 is SQVTM and CDR2 is ANQGSEA. Trimming pared 5 bases from V and 1 base from J, leaving 14 bases between. This CDR3 is built from 15 residues.

The chain combines TRBV28 with TRBJ2-3; D is unclear. Germline CDR1 and CDR2: MDHEN and SYDVKM. V lost 6 bases and J lost 3, with 4 bases in between. The CDR3 length is 11 residues. The CDR3 is CASRETDTQYF. CDR3 sequence (DNA): TGTGCCAGCAGAGAAACAGATACGCAGTATTTT.

The J gene is TRBJ2-5, the V gene TRBV19; the D gene is possibly TRBD1 (6 bases). Matching the DNA end better, TRBJ2-7 makes the J call doubtful. The germline CDR1 and CDR2 sequences are LNHDA and SQIVND (reference sequence). The CDR3 runs 13 residues. CDR3 sequence (DNA): TGTGCCAGTAGAAAAGACGGGACACACGAGCAGTACTTC. Protein: CASRKDGTHEQYF.

The gene calls are TRBV25-1 and TRBJ1-3, with D hard to call. Trimming removed 4 bases at V and 2 bases at J, with 9 bases between. The germline V gene encodes CDR1 MGHDK and CDR2 SYGVNS. The CDR3 length is 14 residues. CDR3 residues: CASSASIAGNTIYF. The CDR3 region has the DNA TGTGCCAGCAGTGCCAGTATAGCTGGAAACACCATATATTTT.

This chain connects TRBV21-1 to TRBJ2-7; the table gives TRBD2 as D, unverified against the DNA. TRBV21-1 is noted as a pseudogene. The CDR3 loop spans 16 amino acids. The DNA for the CDR3 is TGTGCCAGCAGCAAAGTGAAGGTAGCAGCCTCCTACGAGCAGTACTTC. Protein: CASSKVKVAASYEQYF.

The table lists this clone with a count of one. The V call is TRBV4-2, the J call TRBJ1-2, with TRBD1 matching 7 bases. The V segment lost 4 bases and the J segment 3 bases; nucleotides outside the gene matches: 11. The CDR3 loop spans 16 amino acids. Germline V gene lookup returns CDR1 LGHNA and CDR2 YNFKEQ. This chain's CDR3 is CASSRGGTAVDYGYTF. As DNA, the CDR3 is TGTGCCAGCAGCCGTGGAGGGACAGCCGTTGACTATGGCTACACCTTC.

This clone was recorded once. The chain uses TRBV27 and TRBJ2-2, with D perhaps TRBD1 (6 bases). The CDR3 totals 14 residues. Germline CDR1 is MNHEY and CDR2 is SMNVEV (reference sequence). V was clipped by 6 bases and J by 2 bases, with 10 bases between them. CDR3 DNA sequence: TGTGCCAGCAGATGGGGGCTAAACACCGGGGAGCTGTTTTTT. Protein sequence: CASRWGLNTGELFF.

This clone came up once. V gene TRBV30 combines with J gene TRBJ2-1; D possibly matches TRBD1 or TRBD2 (5 bases each). V lost 3 bases, J lost 4 bases, and 16 bases lay in between. Germline V gives CDR1 GTSNPN, CDR2 SVGIG (reference sequence). The CDR3 spans 15 residues. CDR3 amino acids: CAWRSQGVQYNEQFF. The CDR3 DNA follows: TGTGCCTGGAGGTCCCAGGGAGTTCAATACAATGAGCAGTTCTTC.

V usage is TRBV5-1 and J usage is TRBJ1-2; D is unclear. V was pared by 0 bases and J by 0 bases, with 6 bases between. CDR1 is SGHRS, CDR2 YFSETQ, per germline. This CDR3 is 14 amino acids long. The CDR3 spells CASSLEPSNYGYTF. The CDR3 DNA follows: TGCGCCAGCAGCTTGGAGCCCTCTAACTATGGCTACACCTTC.

The V gene is TRBV7-8, the J gene TRBJ1-2; D possibly corresponds to TRBD1 (5 bases). Germline V gene data show CDR1 as SGHVS and CDR2 as FQNEAQ. With 4 bases removed from V and 5 bases from J, the gap between germline ends came to 17 bases. This CDR3 has 15 residues. CDR3 region: CASSSRVGVRYGYTF. The CDR3 DNA reads TGTGCCAGCAGCTCGAGGGTGGGGGTCCGATATGGCTACACCTTC.

The chain is built from TRBV9 and TRBJ2-3; D is possibly TRBD1 or TRBD2 (5 bases each). The CDR3 is made up of 14 amino acids. Germline V gene lookup returns CDR1 SGDLS and CDR2 YYNGEE. Trimming left V 0 bases short and J 4 bases short, with 9 bases between. The CDR3 is CASSVGGTADTQYF. CDR3 DNA sequence: TGTGCCAGCAGCGTAGGTGGGACCGCAGATACGCAGTATTTT. The whole variable domain, remainder taken from reference TRBV9 and TRBJ2-3, is DSGVTQTPKHLITATGQRVTLRCSPRSGDLSVYWYQQSLDQGLQFLIQYYNGEERAKGNILERFSAQQFPDLHSELNLSSLELGDSALYFCASSVGGTADTQYFGPGTRLTVL.

V and J are TRBV7-8 and TRBJ2-3; either TRBD1 or TRBD2 may supply D (7 bases each). CDR1 and CDR2 from the germline V gene are SGHVS and FQNEAQ. V lost 5 bases to trimming and J lost 4 bases, with 13 bases between them. This CDR3 is built from 14 residues. This chain's CDR3 is CASSPGRGPDTQYF. CDR3 sequence (DNA): TGTGCCAGCAGCCCTGGGAGGGGGCCAGATACGCAGTATTTT.

The J gene is TRBJ1-2, the V gene TRBV28, with 8 bases matching TRBD1. V shed 5 bases and J 5 bases; nucleotides not matched to a gene: 7. The V gene's germline CDR1 is MDHEN and CDR2 SYDVKM. CDR3 length equals 14 residues. CDR3 bases: TGTGCCAGCAGTACCAACACAGGGGGGTATGGCTACACCTTC. It yields the protein CASSTNTGGYGYTF.

J is TRBJ2-1 and V is TRBV9; D not resolved. Trimming stripped 1 base from V and 5 bases from J, with 10 bases between. The CDR3 covers 14 residues. Germline CDR1 SGDLS, CDR2 YYNGEE. The CDR3 loop is CASSVRSTDNEQFF. The CDR3 DNA is TGTGCCAGCAGCGTAAGGAGCACAGACAATGAGCAGTTCTTC.

As for this clone: Other nucleotide sequences from this sample produce the same CDR3. This sequence joins TRBV28 and TRBJ1-1; D is perhaps TRBD1 (5 bases). The CDR3 length is 13 residues. With 7 bases removed from V and 1 base from J, the gap between germline ends came to 10 bases. Germline CDR1 MDHEN, CDR2 SYDVKM. The CDR3 loop is CASTQGGNTEAFF. CDR3 bases: TGTGCCAGCACCCAGGGCGGGAACACTGAAGCTTTCTTT.

This clone has only a few counts. This chain joins TRBV18 and TRBJ1-5; D call uncertain. The length of the CDR3 is 13 residues. The V end was cut by 3 bases, the J end by 5 bases, with 8 bases between. Germline CDR1 is KGHSH and CDR2 is LQKENI. CDR3 region: CASSPRADQPQHF. Here the CDR3 DNA reads TGTGCCAGCTCACCCCGGGCGGATCAGCCCCAGCATTTT.